This is a list of T cell receptor beta chains from one sample in a study of T cell responses to AZD1222 COVID-19 vaccine. Clones were sequenced by immunoSEQ multiplex PCR, and TCRdb holds only the in-frame ones, with some missing. The sample carries about 150,000 clones, around 88% recorded once. Specimen: peripheral blood, collected on day 0 of AZD1222 vaccination. The origin of the receptors is an adult in good health. Both conserved end residues are part of each CDR3. The D gene is left open where the match is weak. Clone size is stated in some rows and not others, as once, few, many or a class when expanded.

CDR3	DNA	size	D	V	J
CASSPSSTGLNEKLFF	TGCGCCAGCAGCCCCAGCAGCACAGGCCTTAATGAAAAACTGTTTTTT	once	NA	TRBV4-3	TRBJ1-4
CASSSTGTGNYGYTF	TGTGCCAGCAGCAGCACCGGGACAGGGAACTATGGCTACACCTTC	NA	TRBD1	TRBV7-3	TRBJ1-2
CASRSPDREEGGYTF	TGTGCCAGCAGATCTCCGGACAGGGAGGAAGGGGGCTACACCTTC	NA	TRBD1	TRBV27	TRBJ1-2
CASNPRGANTEAFF	TGTGCCAGCAATCCGCGGGGGGCGAACACTGAAGCTTTCTTT	NA	NA	TRBV2	TRBJ1-1
CASSQDEGGYTF	TGTGCCAGCTCACAAGATGAGGGTGGCTACACCTTC	NA	NA	TRBV18	TRBJ1-2
CASSQDLGQGRTEAFF	TGTGCCAGCAGCCAAGATTTGGGGCAGGGCAGGACTGAAGCTTTCTTT	once	NA	TRBV4-2	TRBJ1-1
CASSPNPGRQGYNSPLHF	TGTGCCAGCAGCCCTAACCCGGGGCGACAGGGCTATAATTCACCCCTCCACTTT	NA	TRBD1	TRBV7-6	TRBJ1-6
CASSVRAESSNSPLHF	TGTGCCAGCAGCGTGAGGGCTGAATCATCTAATTCACCCCTCCACTTT	NA	NA	TRBV9	TRBJ1-6
CASSIQGDNSPLHF	TGTGCCAGCAGCATACAGGGGGACAATTCACCCCTCCACTTT	once	TRBD1	TRBV7-2	TRBJ1-6
CASSFGGRQETQYF	TGTGCCAGCAGCTTCGGGGGCCGGCAAGAGACCCAGTACTTC	NA	NA	TRBV7-2	TRBJ2-5
CASSWIGITEAFF	TGTGCCAGCAGCTGGATAGGGATCACTGAAGCTTTCTTT	NA	NA	TRBV5-6	TRBJ1-1
CASSLVGPGEQYF	TGTGCCAGCAGCTTGGTGGGACCCGGCGAGCAGTACTTC	NA	NA	TRBV7-2	TRBJ2-7
CASSHRGDLNNYGYTF	TGTGCCAGCAGCCATAGAGGGGACCTTAATAACTATGGCTACACCTTC	NA	NA	TRBV7-9	TRBJ1-2
CSANMRLRDSNYGYTF	TGCAGCGCCAACATGAGGTTGAGGGATTCTAACTATGGCTACACCTTC	once	NA	TRBV29-1	TRBJ1-2
CASMGAPAGETQYF	TGTGCCAGCATGGGGGCCCCGGCTGGGGAGACCCAGTACTTC	NA	NA	TRBV2	TRBJ2-5
CASSDRTGMEAFF	TGTGCCAGTAGTGATCGGACAGGGATGGAAGCTTTCTTT	NA	TRBD1	TRBV19	TRBJ1-1
CASSVGLGREGWGYTF	TGTGCCAGCAGCGTAGGTTTAGGCCGTGAGGGCTGGGGCTACACCTTC	NA	NA	TRBV9	TRBJ1-2